This T cell receptor beta chain originates from a study of blood T cell repertoires in COVID-19 (TCRdb year 2020). About the full investigation: Recovered participants in ImmuneRACE Cohort 3 were defined as having two consecutive negative NP/OP PCR tests, clearance from a healthcare professional, or resolution of symptoms. Samples from collaborators originated in the United States, Italy and Spain and spanned both the acute and convalescent phases of COVID-19. The material from the prospective study consisted of cDNA or gDNA derived from T cells, B-cell-depleted T cells, or PBMCs. The dataset comprised deeply sampled blood TCRbeta repertoires from subjects exposed to, actively infected with, or recovered from COVID-19. The repertoires were released in a freely available public database meant as a resource for research on the immune response to SARS-CoV-2. Samples came from the ongoing ImmuneRACE study (first 160 participants) plus 1,254 subjects from 6 global collaborators. Sample metadata almost always included a de-identified subject ID, COVID-19 status, age in years and sex. Where available, HLA class I and class II types were taken from metadata supplied by the sample provider and were not determined by assay-based typing.

With regard to this clone: Its antigen has not been determined. No base-level quality is on record; no much larger clone is a single base apart.

The immunoSEQ Assay, a bias-controlled multiplex PCR, was used to amplify TCRbeta CDR3 regions from genomic DNA. The paper's processing steps were these. The number of nucleated cells in each sample was estimated by amplification of reference gene primers within the assay. Sequence reads were collapsed and filtered to measure the absolute abundance of every unique TCRbeta CDR3 rearrangement. Productive Simpson clonality was computed per sample as the square root of Simpson's diversity index over productive rearrangements. Sourced from immuneACCESS, this table was stored by TCRdb with only in-frame sequences that have V and J called. A share of the clones is absent; for the studies checked, an unresolved V gene accounts for under half, and the remainder has no known explanation. The V and J calls and clone size were taken over from that table, and D and trimming were inferred from the DNA. The sample data list roughly 150,000 clones, and over 75% of these were observed just once. The ten largest clones take up 3.5% to 5% of the sample.

Based on the germline V gene, the CDR1 and CDR2 sequences are MGHDK and SYGVNS. A distance of 11 bases separates the germline ends of V and J, which lose 4 bases and 10 bases respectively. The CDR3 runs 12 residues from the cysteine to the phenylalanine. The kept DNA is CDR3 alone, 36 bases in frame from the first base. On the study overall, not on this receptor specifically: The quantity of clinical and demographic metadata differed by source and by participant and was supplied without curation.

Participants in the prospective study were aged roughly 18 to 90 years, lived in under 30 United States geographic areas, and enrolled through a virtual design. In the prospective study, participants were assigned to cohorts based on the clinical history participants reported in a screening survey and a study questionnaire. Mobile phlebotomists in the prospective study collected whole blood, serum and a nasopharyngeal or oropharyngeal swab from every participant. Participants in the prospective study had the option to provide additional blood draws and questionnaires over an approximately two-month period. Before DNA extraction, prospective study blood samples were shipped either frozen or at room temperature.

This sequence uses TRBV25-1 and TRBJ2-1; D gene: possibly TRBD2, on 6 matching bases. The TCR comes from a man aged 50 to 59 in a cohort exposed to, infected with or recovered from COVID-19 (not recorded which). Sequenced: PBMCs or T cells enriched from blood (not recorded which). The CDR3 reads as follows: CASSGKGGEQFF. The nucleotide sequence reads TGTGCCAGCAGTGGCAAAGGAGGGGAGCAGTTCTTC.